This TCR beta chain was profiled in a study of cytomegalovirus exposure and HLA in healthy donors. At the level of the study: Around 85 million unique TCR sequences came from HLA-typed donors in an early release. Study findings and constraints: When presence/absence was analysed, sequencing depth was taken to be roughly uniform across donors.

As to this clone: Its target is unknown.

Sampled while nominally healthy, donors likely had unrecorded immune exposures. PCR involved 60 Vbeta and 13 Jbeta primers. Libraries were prepared by immunoSEQ multiplex PCR; TCRdb keeps only in-frame clonotypes and omits some of them. The profile shows roughly 120,000 clones, over 65% of them singletons. Material for sequencing was PBMCs. The sequence was collected from a man aged 30 to 39 in good health and CMV-seropositive.

CDR3 sequence reads: CASSPVMDTYEQYF. CDR3 nucleotide sequence: TGTGCCAGCAGCCCGGTAATGGACACCTACGAGCAGTACTTC. The rearrangement links TRBV11-2 to TRBJ2-7, with D perhaps TRBD1 (5 bases). CDR3 length equals 14 residues. Trimming removed 5 bases at V and 2 bases at J, with 13 bases between. CDR1 SGHAT and CDR2 FQNNGV come from the germline V gene.